Following are 10 T cell receptor beta chains from one sample sequenced in a study of CD8+ T cells in alopecia areata. Treatment meaning: oral pan-JAK inhibitor, 5-10 mg twice daily. The authors extracted RNA and reverse transcribed it into cDNA as the sequencing template. Sequencing used immunoSEQ multiplex PCR; TCRdb keeps in-frame clones, though not all of them. Of 150,000 to 200,000 clones listed, about 65% are singletons. Sequenced here: CD4+ T cells sorted from blood, sampled around week 50, from a patient treated with tofacitinib. The source of these receptors is a human donor with alopecia areata.

The V gene is TRBV5-1, the J gene TRBJ2-1, with unresolved D. Germline V gene sequence: CDR1 SGHRS, CDR2 YFSETQ. Trimming took 5 bases from V and 5 from J, leaving 14 bases between them. This CDR3 region has 14 residues. The CDR3 reads CASRDLAGDNEQFF. The DNA for the CDR3 is TGCGCCAGCAGAGATCTCGCCGGAGACAATGAGCAGTTCTTC.

This sequence joins TRBV18 and TRBJ1-1; unclear D gene. From germline, CDR1 is KGHSH and CDR2 LQKENI. V was clipped by 7 bases and J by 4 bases, with 7 bases between them. The CDR3 extends over 11 amino acids. As DNA, the CDR3 is TGTGCCAGCTACTCCGTCACTGAAGCTTTCTTT. Translation: CASYSVTEAFF. The full variable domain, completed using reference TRBV18 and TRBJ1-1, is NAGVMQNPRHLVRRRGQEARLRCSPMKGHSHVYWYRQLPEEGLKFMVYLQKENIIDESGMPKERFSAEFPKEGPSILRIQQVVRGDSAAYFCASYSVTEAFFGQGTRLTVV.

This chain joins TRBV5-1 and TRBJ2-1; D unresolved. The germline V gene has CDR1 SGHRS and CDR2 YFSETQ. The V end was cut by 4 bases, the J end by 4 bases, with 9 bases between. The CDR3 spans 13 residues. The CDR3 region is CASSLTGYNEQFF. In DNA form, the CDR3 reads TGCGCCAGCAGCCTTACTGGTTACAATGAGCAGTTCTTC.

V gene TRBV11-3 combines with J gene TRBJ1-1, with TRBD1 identical over 7 bases. Trimming at V came to 0 bases and at J to 11 bases, leaving 3 bases not matched to a gene. There are 12 residues in the CDR3. Germline lookup yields CDR1 SGHNT and CDR2 YENEEA. The CDR3 DNA reads as TGTGCCAGCAGCTTAGAAAGGGGGCTTGCTTTCTTT. This gives the protein CASSLERGLAFF.

V usage is TRBV30 and J usage is TRBJ2-5, with a possible D match to TRBD1 (5 bases). The CDR3 has 14 residues. Looked up from germline, CDR1 is GTSNPN and CDR2 is SVGIG (reference sequence). V lost 6 bases, J lost 6 bases, and 20 bases lay in between. The DNA of the CDR3 is TGTGCCTGTACCCAGGAAAGGGGCTCGAAGACCCAGTACTTC. Amino acids: CACTQERGSKTQYF.

The CDR3 nucleotides are TGTGCCAGCAGCTTGGACTGGACAGCATACGAGCAGTACTTC. It encodes CASSLDWTAYEQYF. The chain carries TRBV5-6 and TRBJ2-7, with D perhaps matching TRBD1 (6 bases). Germline CDR1 and CDR2: SGHDT and YYEEEE. The ends were cut back, 0 bases at V and 4 bases at J, with 11 bases in the middle. The CDR3 is 14 amino acids.

With regard to this clone: Other DNA sequences in this specimen translate into the identical CDR3. The V call is TRBV30, the J call TRBJ1-5; possible D gene TRBD1, 6 bases. The CDR3 extends over 15 amino acids. Deletions cut 2 bases from V and 2 bases from J, with 13 bases between. CDR1 and CDR2 (germline): GTSNPN, SVGIG (reference sequence). CDR3 bases: TGTGCCTGGAGTACTCGGGGGCTTGGCAATCAGCCCCAGCATTTT. The encoded protein is CAWSTRGLGNQPQHF.

A single count supports this clone. This chain links TRBV10-3 with TRBJ1-1, with 12 bases fitting TRBD1. V lost 4 bases and J lost 5; bases outside the gene matches: 5. Germline CDR1 is ENHRY and CDR2 is SYGVKD. This CDR3 contains 15 residues. CDR3 nucleotides: TGTGCCATCAGTGGGTGGGACAGGGGGCAGACTGAAGCTTTCTTT. Translating it yields CAISGWDRGQTEAFF.

This clone was counted only a few times. The chain recombines TRBV30 with TRBJ1-6; 8 bases are a match to TRBD1. This CDR3 has 13 amino acids. V shed 2 bases, J shed 9 bases, and the junction held 3 bases outside the gene matches. CDR1 is GTSNPN and CDR2 is SVGIG in the germline V gene (reference sequence). CDR3 nucleotide sequence: TGTGCCTGGAGTCAGGGGGCAGGTTCACCCCTCCACTTT. As protein: CAWSQGAGSPLHF. The full variable domain, with the rest looked up from reference TRBV30 and TRBJ1-6, is SQTIHQWPATLVQPVGSPLSLECTVEGTSNPNLYWYRQAAGRGLQLLFYSVGIGQISSEVPQNLSASRPQDRQFILSSKKLLLSDSGFYLCAWSQGAGSPLHFGNGTRLTVT.

V usage is TRBV4-3 and J usage is TRBJ2-5; the D gene could be TRBD1 or TRBD2 (6 bases each). Germline V CDR1 and CDR2: LGHNA, YSLEER. Trimming took 0 bases from V and 2 from J, leaving 16 bases between them. The CDR3 extends over 17 amino acids. The CDR3 sequence: CASSQDGPLGGQETQYF. The CDR3, as DNA: TGCGCCAGCAGCCAAGATGGTCCCTTAGGGGGGCAAGAGACCCAGTACTTC.